A single sample gave rise to the 11 T cell receptor beta chains below, sequenced in a study of breast tumors, draining lymph nodes, adjacent tissues. TCRdb reprocessed the multiplex PCR reads via MiXCR and lists one record per CDR3 protein. The sample gives around 230,000 distinct CDR3 sequences, 30% to 35% of which show up once; about 3.9% is in the top ten. The lymph nodes were axillary draining lymph nodes from breast cancer patients. Sequencing was carried out using axillary lymph node tissue. The receptors originated from a female donor with breast cancer. Some clones in this sample may be carry-over from other donors' samples.

There are many counts of this clonotype. The rearrangement joins TRBV7-2 to TRBJ2-3; D call uncertain. The germline V gene encodes CDR1 SGHTA and CDR2 FQGNSA. Trimming pared 0 bases from V and 2 bases from J, leaving 9 bases between. This CDR3 has 15 residues. The CDR3 loop reads CASSLAGSNTDTQYF. The CDR3, as DNA: TGTGCCAGCAGCTTAGCGGGCAGCAACACAGATACGCAGTATTTT.

There are a few counts of this clonotype. J is TRBJ2-3 and V is TRBV5-1, with 9 nucleotides matching TRBD2. This CDR3 has 20 amino acids. V was pared by 0 bases and J by 2 bases, with 16 bases of the junction left unmatched. CDR1 is SGHRS, CDR2 YFSETQ, per germline. The CDR3 DNA reads as TGCGCCAGCAGCTTGGCCCAGATGATAGCGGGGGTAAGACACACAGATACGCAGTATTTT. Its translation is CASSLAQMIAGVRHTDTQYF.

This clonotype was seen repeatedly, ten times or more. The chain recombines TRBV5-5 with TRBJ2-7; either TRBD1 or TRBD2 may supply D (5 bases each). The CDR3 consists of 15 residues. The V and J ends lost 0 bases and 2 bases respectively, with 12 bases between them. The germline V gene encodes CDR1 SGHKS and CDR2 YYEKEE (reference sequence). CDR3 region: CASSLVGAGTYEQYF. The CDR3, as DNA: TGTGCCAGCAGCTTGGTCGGGGCAGGGACCTACGAGCAGTACTTC.

This clonotype has a count of ten or more. The chain links TRBV6-1 to TRBJ2-7; 9 bases match TRBD1. V lost 3 bases to trimming and J lost 4 bases; unmatched junction nucleotides: 7. CDR1 is MNHNS and CDR2 is SASEGT in the germline V gene. The CDR3 has 15 residues. The CDR3 region is CASSDRQGEGYEQYF. As DNA, the CDR3 is TGTGCCAGCAGTGACCGACAGGGGGAAGGTTACGAGCAGTACTTC.

This clonotype has at least ten counts. The genes are TRBV20-1 and TRBJ2-7, with D unclear. The length of the CDR3 is 10 residues. The germline V and J ends were trimmed by 6 bases and 7 bases, with 10 bases remaining between them. Germline CDR1 DFQATT, CDR2 SNEGSKA (reference sequence). DNA for the CDR3: TGCAGTGCCGCCAGAGGTGAGCAGTACTTC. Translated, it gives CSAARGEQYF.

This clonotype has just one count. The rearrangement joins TRBV20-1 to TRBJ2-7, with 10 positions matching TRBD2. The germline V gene has CDR1 DFQATT and CDR2 SNEGSKA (reference sequence). The CDR3 consists of 12 residues. V was pared by 5 bases and J by 6 bases, with 4 bases of the junction left unmatched. CDR3 region: CSARGLATEQYF. In DNA form, the CDR3 reads TGCAGTGCTCGGGGACTAGCGACCGAGCAGTACTTC.

This clonotype has just a few counts. A read error may account for a junction end that differs from germline. This sequence joins TRBV7-2 and TRBJ1-2, with 11 bases aligning to TRBD1. Germline values: CDR1 SGHTA, CDR2 FQGNSA. The CDR3 has 15 amino acids. CDR3 amino acids: CASRTGQGEGYGYPF. CDR3 bases: TGTGCCAGCAGAACGGGACAGGGGGAGGGCTATGGCTACCCCTTC. The complete variable domain, with remaining parts taken from reference TRBV7-2 and TRBJ1-2, reads GAGVSQSPSNKVTEKGKDVELRCDPISGHTALYWYRQSLGQGLEFLIYFQGNSAPDKSGLPSDRFSAERTGGSVSTLTIQRTQQEDSAVYLCASRTGQGEGYGYPFGSGTRLTVV.

Ten or more counts support this clonotype. V and J are TRBV6-6 and TRBJ1-3, with D possibly being TRBD1 (5 bases). Germline V gene data show CDR1 as MNHNY and CDR2 as SVGAGI (reference sequence). The V end was cut by 7 bases, the J end by 4 bases, with 14 bases between. The CDR3 is 14 residues long. The CDR3 is CASKIGGGGNTIYF. CDR3 nucleotides: TGTGCCAGCAAGATTGGGGGAGGGGGAAACACCATATATTTT.

The chain carries TRBV29-1 and TRBJ1-1; weak D call: TRBD1 (5 bases). The V end lost 7 bases, the J end lost 1 base, and 16 bases lay between the germline ends. CDR3 length: 14 amino acids. CDR1 is SQVTM, CDR2 ANQGSEA, per germline. Here the CDR3 reads CSALWHRRNTEAFF. In DNA form, the CDR3 reads TGCAGCGCCCTCTGGCACAGGCGGAACACTGAAGCTTTCTTT.

In its sample, this clonotype was seen many times. This chain connects TRBV6-6 to TRBJ2-2, with D tentatively TRBD2 (5 bases). Trimming removed 2 bases at V and 2 bases at J, with 6 bases between. Germline loops: CDR1 MNHNY, CDR2 SVGAGI (reference sequence). The CDR3 has 14 amino acids. The CDR3 sequence: CASSYRENTGELFF. The CDR3 DNA sequence: TGTGCCAGCAGTTACCGGGAAAACACCGGGGAGCTGTTTTTT.

Only a few counts were recorded for this clonotype. It may be a read error: a sequence one base away is much more abundant. The DNA for the CDR3 is TGCAGTGCCCTAACACAGGTGCCGCCCTCCGAGCAGTACTTC. Amino acids: CSALTQVPPSEQYF. The chain couples TRBV20-1 to TRBJ2-7; a weak D match, TRBD1 (5 bases). The ends were cut back, 6 bases at V and 6 bases at J, with 21 bases in the middle. From germline, CDR1 is DFQATT and CDR2 SNEGSKA (reference sequence). The length of the CDR3 is 14 residues.